This T cell receptor beta chain appears in the sequencing data of a study of OX40 agonist ivuxolimab in advanced cancers. Some clones are missing from TCRdb's copy, which holds only in-frame ones; the method was immunoSEQ multiplex PCR. The data hold some 70,000 clones, with around 90% observed a single time. This CDR3 region has 17 residues. Trimming at V came to 3 bases and at J to 4 bases, leaving 11 bases not matched to a gene. Study-wide points: More expanded clones were seen, on average, in CD8+ T cells than in CD4+. Specificity for antigen went undetermined in the expanded peripheral T cells. Among some nonresponders, normalized T-cell clonal expansion was also low. Expansion of clones was among the lowest in partial responders at 0.1-3.0 mg/kg.

With respect to this clone: What it binds is not known.

Sequences were derived from CD4+ or CD8+ T cells sorted from blood, sampled in a trial of the OX40 agonist ivuxolimab. The receptor was derived from an adult with an advanced solid tumor such as melanoma, head and neck, liver or kidney cancer. V gene TRBV5-3 combines with J gene TRBJ2-2, with TRBD2 identical over 8 bases. TRBV5-3 is reported as an ORF; its role is uncertain. The CDR3 coding sequence is TGTGCCAGAAGCTCGATGAATAGCGGGACCCGCACCGGGGAGCTGTTTTTT. Its translation: CARSSMNSGTRTGELFF.